A single sample is the source of the 25 T cell receptor beta chains below, sequenced in a study of T-cell memory formation after mild COVID-19. MiXCR, run by TCRdb on the 5' RACE reads, gives a single entry per CDR3 protein. The sample yields roughly 450,000 distinct CDR3 sequences, 15% to 20% seen once. The sample comprised PBMCs or a T cell subset sorted from them (not recorded which). Receptor source: an adult woman who had mild COVID-19 (a few samples of this study predate the infection). Cell type and time point are not known.

The chain couples TRBV7-3 to TRBJ2-7; 10 positions match TRBD2. Germline assignment: CDR1 SGHTA and CDR2 FQGTGA. Losses at the gene ends were 5 bases for V and 6 bases for J; bases not matched to a gene: 7. The CDR3 length is 14 residues. The DNA for the CDR3 is TGTGCCAGCAGCCAAGCGGGAGGGCTACGCGAGCAGTACTTC. This encodes CASSQAGGLREQYF.

The rearrangement links TRBV6-6 to TRBJ2-5, with no clear D. Trimming cost V 5 bases and J 5 bases, with 15 bases left between them. The CDR3 is 14 amino acids. Looked up from germline, CDR1 is MNHNY and CDR2 is SVGAGI (reference sequence). The CDR3 region is CASSLASLEETQYF. DNA for the CDR3: TGTGCCAGCAGTCTCGCCTCCTTGGAGGAGACCCAGTACTTC.

V usage is TRBV24-1 and J usage is TRBJ1-2, with D unresolved. V lost 4 bases and J lost 4, with 6 bases in between. This CDR3 spans 12 amino acids. CDR1 is KGHDR, CDR2 SFDVKD, per germline. The CDR3 bases are TGTGCCACCAGTGACGTAAGCTATGGCTACACCTTC. Translating gives CATSDVSYGYTF.

This clonotype was counted only a few times. The chain has TRBV7-3 and TRBJ1-1, with 7 bases matching TRBD1. Germline CDR1 is SGHTA and CDR2 is FQGTGA. The V and J ends lost 6 bases and 4 bases, in that order; junction bases with no gene match: 5. The CDR3 covers 13 residues. The CDR3, as DNA: TGTGCCAGCAGTTCACAGGGGCCCACTGAAGCTTTCTTT. This encodes CASSSQGPTEAFF.

The rearrangement links TRBV2 to TRBJ2-2; D possibly uses TRBD1 or TRBD2 (5 bases each). V was pared by 4 bases and J by 1 base, with 10 bases between. The CDR3 sequence is 15 residues long. The germline gives CDR1 SNHLY, CDR2 FYNNEI. CDR3 nucleotide sequence: TGTGCCAGCAGTGTAGGGACGCTGAACACCGGGGAGCTGTTTTTT. Protein product: CASSVGTLNTGELFF.

This clonotype was seen a few times. This chain uses TRBV5-6 with TRBJ2-2; unclear D gene. From germline, CDR1 is SGHDT and CDR2 YYEEEE. Between the trimmed V and J ends, which lost 0 bases and 10 bases, there was a span of 10 bases. This CDR3 is built from 13 residues. CDR3 nucleotides: TGTGCCAGCAGCTTGGTCGGCAGCACGGAGCTGTTTTTT. Translating it yields CASSLVGSTELFF.

This clonotype was detected many times. The rearrangement uses TRBV12-3 or TRBV12-4 and TRBJ1-1, with unresolved D. Between the trimmed V and J ends, which lost 6 bases and 2 bases, there was a span of 10 bases. This CDR3 has 13 amino acids. The CDR3 loop reads CASSKGRNTEAFF. The CDR3 DNA is TGTGCCAGCAGCAAGGGCCGAAACACTGAAGCTTTCTTT.

This clonotype has only a few counts. The chain is built from TRBV4-1 and TRBJ2-1; D is perhaps TRBD2 (5 bases). Trimming cost V 11 bases and J 5 bases, with 13 bases left between them. The CDR3 runs 12 residues. CDR1 and CDR2 from the germline V gene are MGHRA and YSYEKL. The CDR3 loop reads CAVGEGDNEQFF. CDR3 bases: TGCGCCGTCGGGGAAGGAGACAATGAGCAGTTCTTC.

This clonotype was counted at least ten times. The chain joins TRBV27 to TRBJ2-2; 8 nucleotides match TRBD1. With 6 bases clipped from V and 4 bases from J, the junction kept 7 bases outside the gene matches. This CDR3 comprises 15 residues. Germline values: CDR1 MNHEY, CDR2 SMNVEV (reference sequence). The CDR3 here is CASRRAGGSTGELFF. In nucleotides, the CDR3 is TGTGCCAGCAGGCGGGCAGGGGGCAGCACCGGGGAGCTGTTTTTT.

In this sample, this clonotype turned up a few times. The chain employs TRBV2 and TRBJ1-1, with D unresolved. Between the trimmed V and J ends, which lost 4 bases and 6 bases, there was a span of 12 bases. The V gene's germline CDR1 is SNHLY and CDR2 FYNNEI. There are 13 residues in the CDR3. The CDR3 loop reads CASSVVQVAEAFF. CDR3 in DNA: TGTGCCAGCAGTGTCGTTCAGGTGGCTGAAGCTTTCTTT.

The chain recombines TRBV2 with TRBJ1-2; no reliable D call. Deletions cut 7 bases from V and 4 bases from J, with 13 bases between. There are 13 residues in the CDR3. Germline V gives CDR1 SNHLY, CDR2 FYNNEI. CDR3 sequence (DNA): TGTGCCAGCAACCAGGCCTTAGGCTATGGCTACACCTTC. It translates to CASNQALGYGYTF.

In its sample, this clonotype was seen once. The chain recombines TRBV20-1 with TRBJ2-3, with a tentative D call TRBD2 (5 bases). CDR1 is DFQATT and CDR2 is SNEGSKA in the germline V gene (reference sequence). This CDR3 has 14 residues. Trimming pared 6 bases from V and 0 bases from J, leaving 13 bases between. The CDR3 nucleotides are TGCAGTGCCCGAGCGGTCCTTAGCACAGATACGCAGTATTTT. This translates into CSARAVLSTDTQYF.

This clonotype was observed a few times. The chain joins TRBV7-6 to TRBJ2-7; D is perhaps TRBD2 (6 bases). Germline V gives CDR1 SGHVS, CDR2 FNYEAQ. The CDR3 runs 13 residues. The ends were cut back, 3 bases at V and 4 bases at J, with 10 bases in the middle. CDR3: CASSLEGHYEQYF. The CDR3 DNA is TGTGCCAGCAGCTTGGAGGGTCATTACGAGCAGTACTTC.

This clonotype has ten or more counts. The genes are TRBV5-1 and TRBJ2-1, with 9 bases aligning to TRBD2. The V gene end was trimmed by 0 bases and the J gene end by 4 bases; junction bases not matched to a gene: 8. The CDR3 sequence is 17 residues long. Germline CDR1 SGHRS, CDR2 YFSETQ. The CDR3 is CASSLEAGGSTYNEQFF. The DNA for the CDR3 is TGCGCCAGCAGCTTGGAAGCGGGAGGCTCCACTTACAATGAGCAGTTCTTC.

This clonotype was seen more than once but under ten times. V usage is TRBV7-9 and J usage is TRBJ1-5; possible D gene TRBD1, 5 bases. This CDR3 spans 14 amino acids. V was shortened by 4 bases and J by 5 bases, with 12 bases between the two germline ends. The germline V gene encodes CDR1 SEHNR and CDR2 FQNEAQ (reference sequence). The CDR3 protein is CASSWGRFDQPQHF. For the CDR3, the DNA is TGTGCCAGCAGCTGGGGCCGATTCGATCAGCCCCAGCATTTT. Full variable domain (rest looked up from reference TRBV7-9 and TRBJ1-5): DTGVSQNPRHKITKRGQNVTFRCDPISEHNRLYWYRQTLGQGPEFLTYFQNEAQLEKSRLLSDRFSAERPKGSFSTLEIQRTEQGDSAMYLCASSWGRFDQPQHFGDGTRLSIL.

The chain couples TRBV30 to TRBJ2-3; D remains unclear. CDR3 length: 12 residues. V gave up 0 bases and J gave up 6 bases, with 7 bases separating them. Germline V gene data show CDR1 as GTSNPN and CDR2 as SVGIG (reference sequence). Here the CDR3 DNA reads TGTGCCTGGAGTGTAGTGTGGGATACGCAGTATTTT. It encodes CAWSVVWDTQYF. Filled out from reference TRBV30 and TRBJ2-3, the complete variable domain reads SQTIHQWPATLVQPVGSPLSLECTVEGTSNPNLYWYRQAAGRGLQLLFYSVGIGQISSEVPQNLSASRPQDRQFILSSKKLLLSDSGFYLCAWSVVWDTQYFGPGTRLTVL.

This clonotype was counted between two and nine times. The CDR3 loop reads CASSQDWKGTNTEAFF. CDR3 in DNA: TGTGCCAGCAGCCAAGATTGGAAGGGAACCAACACTGAAGCTTTCTTT. The rearrangement joins TRBV3-1 to TRBJ1-1, with unresolved D. V lost 0 bases to trimming and J lost 2 bases, with 13 bases between them. Germline V CDR1 and CDR2: LGHDT, YNNKEL (reference sequence). This CDR3 contains 16 residues.

The rearrangement uses TRBV5-8 and TRBJ2-3; D unresolved. Germline V CDR1 and CDR2: SGHTS, YDEGEE. The CDR3 covers 9 residues. V lost 4 bases, J lost 12 bases, and 6 bases lay in between. The CDR3 spells CASSPLQYF. CDR3 nucleotides: TGTGCCAGCAGCCCGCTCCAGTATTTT.

This clonotype was observed a handful of times. This chain joins TRBV4-2 and TRBJ1-6, with 7 bases aligning to TRBD1. The germline gives CDR1 LGHNA, CDR2 YNFKEQ. The CDR3 is 14 residues long. V lost 1 base and J lost 7; bases outside the gene matches: 1. The CDR3 sequence is CASSQGQGNSPLHF. In nucleotides, the CDR3 is TGTGCCAGCAGCCAAGGACAGGGCAATTCACCCCTCCACTTT.

The V call is TRBV2, the J call TRBJ2-1; TRBD2 matches at 12 bases. The CDR3 is made up of 15 amino acids. The V and J ends lost 4 bases and 8 bases, in that order; junction bases with no gene match: 6. Germline CDR1 SNHLY, CDR2 FYNNEI. The CDR3 sequence is CASSVSSGGGDEQFF. CDR3 bases: TGTGCCAGCAGTGTATCTAGCGGGGGGGGCGATGAGCAGTTCTTC. Drawing the rest from reference TRBV2 and TRBJ2-1, the complete variable domain is EPEVTQTPSHQVTQMGQEVILRCVPISNHLYFYWYRQILGQKVEFLVSFYNNEISEKSEIFDDQFSVERPDGSNFTLKIRSTKLEDSAMYFCASSVSSGGGDEQFFGPGTRLTVL.

V and J are TRBV20-1 and TRBJ2-5, with 9 bases fitting TRBD2. The ends lost 6 bases at V and 2 bases at J; junction bases unmatched: 10. CDR3 size: 15 residues. Germline V CDR1 and CDR2: DFQATT, SNEGSKA (reference sequence). The chain's CDR3 is CSAKSLTSGQETQYF. In DNA, the CDR3 is TGCAGTGCGAAGTCCCTGACTAGCGGACAAGAGACCCAGTACTTC.

This clonotype was detected a few times. The CDR3 bases are TGTGCCAGCAGTCCCCCCCGCAGGGATGGAACCGGGGAGCTGTTTTTT. Its protein product is CASSPPRRDGTGELFF. This chain joins TRBV27 and TRBJ2-2; D perhaps matches TRBD1 (5 bases). V lost 5 bases and J 5 bases, leaving 18 bases between the germline ends. Per germline, CDR1 MNHEY and CDR2 SMNVEV (reference sequence). This CDR3 has 16 residues.

The chain uses TRBV7-8 and TRBJ1-6; D not certain. Trimming cost V 4 bases and J 9 bases, with 16 bases left between them. The CDR3 contains 15 residues. Germline CDR1 is SGHVS and CDR2 is FQNEAQ. CDR3 nucleotide sequence: TGTGCCAGCAGCTCATTCTCCGTTTTTGGTTCACCCCTCCACTTT. It specifies CASSSFSVFGSPLHF.

The rearrangement uses TRBV11-2 and TRBJ2-3; no clear D. The ends were cut back, 1 base at V and 5 bases at J, with 13 bases in the middle. CDR1 and CDR2 (germline): SGHAT, FQNNGV. CDR3 length: 15 amino acids. This CDR3 reads CASSLVGAELDTQYF. The CDR3 DNA reads TGTGCCAGCAGCTTAGTCGGTGCGGAGTTAGATACGCAGTATTTT.

This clonotype showed up many times. The J gene is TRBJ2-1, the V gene TRBV12-3 or TRBV12-4; TRBD1 matches at 7 bases. J lost 8 bases, V lost 4 bases, and 8 bases had no gene match. CDR3 length: 14 amino acids. The CDR3 DNA reads as TGTGCCAGCAGTTCCAGACAGGGTTTCGATGAGCAGTTCTTC. It yields the protein CASSSRQGFDEQFF.